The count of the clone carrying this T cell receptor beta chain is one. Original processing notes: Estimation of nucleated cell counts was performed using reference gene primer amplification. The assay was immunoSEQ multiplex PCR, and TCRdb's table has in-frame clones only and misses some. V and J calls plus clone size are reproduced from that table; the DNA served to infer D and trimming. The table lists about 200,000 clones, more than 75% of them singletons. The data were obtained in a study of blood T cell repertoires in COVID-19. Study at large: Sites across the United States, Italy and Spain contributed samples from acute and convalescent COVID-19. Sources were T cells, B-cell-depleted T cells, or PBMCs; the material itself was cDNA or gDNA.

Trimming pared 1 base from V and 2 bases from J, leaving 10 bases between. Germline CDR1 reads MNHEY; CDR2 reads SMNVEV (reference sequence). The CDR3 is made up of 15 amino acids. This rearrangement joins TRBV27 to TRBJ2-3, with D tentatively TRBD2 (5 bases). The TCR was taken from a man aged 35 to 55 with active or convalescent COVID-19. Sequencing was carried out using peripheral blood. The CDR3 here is CASSLWRADTDTQYF. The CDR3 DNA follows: TGTGCCAGCAGTTTATGGCGGGCAGACACAGATACGCAGTATTTT.